The 27 T cell receptor beta chains below were found in one sample sequenced in a study of T cell responses to AZD1222 COVID-19 vaccine. TCRdb keeps only in-frame clones here, not all; method: immunoSEQ multiplex PCR. This sample has approximately 170,000 clones, with 85% to 90% found just once. Sample: peripheral blood, taken on day 0 of AZD1222 vaccination. The source of these receptors is an adult in good health.

The chain combines TRBV9 with TRBJ2-7; 7 bases fit TRBD2. V trimming: 2 bases; J trimming: 5 bases; junction bases outside the gene matches: 7. In germline, CDR1 is SGDLS, CDR2 YYNGEE. The CDR3 sequence is 14 residues long. CDR3 residues: CASSVGRGKNEQYF. Here the CDR3 DNA reads TGTGCCAGCAGCGTGGGGCGGGGGAAGAACGAGCAGTACTTC.

In DNA form, the CDR3 reads TGTGCCAGCAGTGCCTCGCAGGGGGATAGCAATCAGCCCCAGCATTTT. It translates to CASSASQGDSNQPQHF. V usage is TRBV27 and J usage is TRBJ1-5, with TRBD1 identical over 7 bases. The V segment lost 5 bases and the J segment 0 bases; nucleotides outside the gene matches: 7. The length of the CDR3 is 16 residues. Per germline, CDR1 MNHEY and CDR2 SMNVEV (reference sequence).

This clone turned up a few times. J is TRBJ2-3 and V is TRBV27; D is unresolved. This CDR3 comprises 15 residues. In germline, CDR1 is MNHEY, CDR2 SMNVEV (reference sequence). V was shortened by 2 bases and J by 6 bases, with 15 bases between the two germline ends. The CDR3 DNA follows: TGTGCCAGCAGTTTAGGATCTGGGGTAGGGGATACGCAGTATTTT. It encodes CASSLGSGVGDTQYF.

The chain couples TRBV6-5 to TRBJ2-5; D is ambiguous. CDR1 is MNHEY and CDR2 is SVGAGI in the germline V gene. Trimming took off 5 bases at V and 7 bases at J, with 11 bases between the two ends. This CDR3 comprises 12 residues. CDR3 sequence reads: CASSPNFWTQYF. DNA of the CDR3: TGTGCCAGCAGTCCTAATTTCTGGACCCAGTACTTC.

This sequence joins TRBV10-3 and TRBJ2-1; TRBD1 matches 11 bases. V lost 0 bases to trimming and J lost 6 bases; unmatched junction nucleotides: 1. The length of the CDR3 is 15 residues. Germline V CDR1 and CDR2: ENHRY, SYGVKD. DNA of the CDR3: TGTGCCATCAGTGAGTCGGGGACAGGGGGCAATGAGCAGTTCTTC. It is translated as CAISESGTGGNEQFF.

The chain couples TRBV5-6 to TRBJ2-1, with 9 bases identical to TRBD2. The V gene's germline CDR1 is SGHDT and CDR2 YYEEEE. There are 15 residues in the CDR3. Germline trimming cut 0 bases from V and 9 bases from J; bases unmatched to any gene: 7. The CDR3 protein is CASSLVGGGAPEQFF. The CDR3, as DNA: TGTGCCAGCAGCTTGGTTGGCGGGGGGGCCCCTGAGCAGTTCTTC. Combining the CDR3 with reference TRBV5-6 and TRBJ2-1 gives the whole variable domain DAGVTQSPTHLIKTRGQQVTLRCSPKSGHDTVSWYQQALGQGPQFIFQYYEEEERQRGNFPDRFSGHQFPNYSSELNVNALLLGDSALYLCASSLVGGGAPEQFFGPGTRLTVL.

This chain's CDR3 is CASSYGQSTYEQYF. The CDR3 coding sequence is TGTGCCAGCAGTTACGGGCAGTCAACATACGAGCAGTACTTC. This chain connects TRBV6-5 to TRBJ2-7; D call uncertain. In germline, CDR1 is MNHEY, CDR2 SVGAGI. This CDR3 comprises 14 residues. Trimming removed 2 bases at V and 4 bases at J, with 12 bases between.

J is TRBJ1-4 and V is TRBV5-1; D is unresolved. Trimming took 2 bases from V and 0 from J, leaving 5 bases between them. CDR1 and CDR2 from the germline V gene are SGHRS and YFSETQ. The CDR3 totals 14 residues. The CDR3 loop is CASSFQTTNEKLFF. CDR3 sequence (DNA): TGCGCCAGCAGCTTCCAGACAACTAATGAAAAACTGTTTTTT.

The gene calls are TRBV6-1 and TRBJ1-1; D uncertain. Germline CDR1 reads MNHNS; CDR2 reads SASEGT. The CDR3 totals 13 residues. V was clipped by 1 base and J by 3 bases, with 6 bases between them. The CDR3 nucleotides are TGTGCCAGCAGTGAAGAGGGTTACACTGAAGCTTTCTTT. This gives the protein CASSEEGYTEAFF.

This chain links TRBV2 with TRBJ2-3; TRBD2 agrees at 7 bases. The CDR3 is made up of 15 amino acids. The germline V gene encodes CDR1 SNHLY and CDR2 FYNNEI. V trimming: 2 bases; J trimming: 1 base; junction bases outside the gene matches: 3. The CDR3 bases are TGTGCCAGCAGTGAACAGCGGGGTGGCACAGATACGCAGTATTTT. Amino acid sequence: CASSEQRGGTDTQYF.

J is TRBJ2-3 and V is TRBV27; the D is unclear. V was pared by 0 bases and J by 4 bases, with 14 bases between. This CDR3 region has 16 residues. Per germline, CDR1 MNHEY and CDR2 SMNVEV (reference sequence). For the CDR3, the DNA is TGTGCCAGCAGTTTATCTGCCTCAATCCGCGCAGATACGCAGTATTTT. This gives the protein CASSLSASIRADTQYF.

The chain couples TRBV7-2 to TRBJ2-1; 8 nucleotides align to TRBD1. This CDR3 has 15 amino acids. Germline CDR1 and CDR2: SGHTA and FQGNSA. V was clipped by 6 bases and J by 1 base; unmatched bases: 5. The CDR3 loop reads CASSSDRGSYNEQFF. In DNA, the CDR3 is TGTGCCAGCAGTTCAGACAGGGGTTCCTACAATGAGCAGTTCTTC.

V gene TRBV19 combines with J gene TRBJ2-5; no clear D gene. This CDR3 has 11 residues. Trimming left V 6 bases short and J 5 bases short, with 7 bases between. The V gene's germline CDR1 is LNHDA and CDR2 SQIVND (reference sequence). This CDR3 is CASSQFETQYF. The CDR3 DNA sequence: TGTGCCAGTAGCCAGTTCGAGACCCAGTACTTC. Full variable domain (missing parts from reference TRBV19 and TRBJ2-5): DGGITQSPKYLFRKEGQNVTLSCEQNLNHDAMYWYRQDPGQGLRLIYYSQIVNDFQKGDIAEGYSVSREKKESFPLTVTSAQKNPTAFYLCASSQFETQYFGPGTRLLVL.

J is TRBJ2-4 and V is TRBV3-1 (or the pseudogene TRBV3-2), with 9 bases fitting TRBD2. Germline CDR1 LGHDT, CDR2 YNNKEL (reference sequence). The trim removed 4 bases at V and 3 bases at J, leaving 16 bases unmatched. This CDR3 has 19 amino acids. The CDR3 reads CASSPYSAGGKLGKNIQYF. The CDR3 DNA sequence: TGTGCCAGCAGCCCCTATTCAGCGGGGGGAAAGTTGGGCAAAAACATTCAGTACTTC.

This clone was picked up a small number of times. This chain joins TRBV7-2 and TRBJ2-7, with TRBD1 identical over 10 bases. This CDR3 comprises 14 residues. J lost 6 bases, V lost 7 bases, and 9 bases had no gene match. Germline V gene lookup returns CDR1 SGHTA and CDR2 FQGNSA. The CDR3 nucleotides read TGTGCCAGCACCCTCGGGACAGGGGTCCTCGAGCAGTACTTC. This translates into CASTLGTGVLEQYF.

This chain links TRBV11-3 with TRBJ2-3; possible D gene TRBD1, 6 bases. Germline V CDR1 and CDR2: SGHNT, YENEEA. The CDR3 is made up of 15 amino acids. The V gene lost 4 bases and the J gene lost 0 bases, with 11 bases spanning the gap. The CDR3 nucleotides read TGTGCCAGCAGCTCCAGGGGCAGCAGCACAGATACGCAGTATTTT. This gives the protein CASSSRGSSTDTQYF.

There are a few counts of this clone. This CDR3 reads CASSQDLTGLSYEQYF. CDR3 bases: TGCGCCAGCAGCCAAGATCTCACAGGGCTCTCCTACGAGCAGTACTTC. The chain has TRBV4-3 and TRBJ2-7, with D possibly matching TRBD1 (6 bases). Germline V gene data show CDR1 as LGHNA and CDR2 as YSLEER. The V and J ends lost 0 bases and 0 bases respectively, with 12 bases between them. The CDR3 length is 16 residues.

The chain links TRBV7-2 to TRBJ1-3; D ambiguous. The CDR3 contains 12 residues. Per germline, CDR1 SGHTA and CDR2 FQGNSA. V shed 2 bases and J shed 7 bases, with 6 bases lying between them. The CDR3 bases are TGTGCCAGCAGCTTAACAACGAACACCATATATTTT. This encodes CASSLTTNTIYF.

The rearrangement joins TRBV9 to TRBJ2-1; 14 nucleotides align to TRBD2. The CDR3 has 17 residues. V lost 3 bases and J lost 0; bases outside the gene matches: 2. Germline CDR1 SGDLS, CDR2 YYNGEE. The CDR3 reads CASSGGLAGGSYNEQFF. The CDR3 bases are TGTGCCAGCAGCGGCGGACTAGCGGGGGGCTCCTACAATGAGCAGTTCTTC.

This rearrangement joins TRBV12-3 or TRBV12-4 to TRBJ1-5; no firm D call. V was shortened by 0 bases and J by 0 bases, with 0 bases between the two germline ends. The length of the CDR3 is 13 residues. In DNA form, the CDR3 reads TGTGCCAGCAGTTTAGCTAGCAATCAGCCCCAGCATTTT. Translating gives CASSLASNQPQHF.

Notes on this clone: Its ends do not fully match the called genes, so a read error is possible. The V and J genes are TRBV6-5 and TRBJ1-4; D gene uncertain. Germline CDR1 reads MNHEY; CDR2 reads SVGAGI. The CDR3 covers 12 residues. In DNA, the CDR3 is TGTGCCAGCAGTGACTCCGGGATCCCAGCGGTTTTT. Its protein is CASSDSGIPAVF.

V gene TRBV28 combines with J gene TRBJ1-1; D gene unclear. The ends were cut back, 1 base at V and 5 bases at J, with 14 bases in the middle. The CDR3 contains 15 residues. Germline V CDR1 and CDR2: MDHEN, SYDVKM. The CDR3 DNA sequence: TGTGCCAGCAGTTTATTGTCATCCGTCAGGACTGAAGCTTTCTTT. This encodes CASSLLSSVRTEAFF.

The rearrangement joins TRBV2 to TRBJ1-5; D perhaps matches TRBD1 (6 bases). This CDR3 has 14 amino acids. The ends were cut back, 6 bases at V and 6 bases at J, with 15 bases in the middle. CDR1 and CDR2 (germline): SNHLY, FYNNEI. CDR3 DNA sequence: TGTGCCAGCAGCGGCAGCAGGGGTAGTCAGCCCCAGCATTTT. This gives the protein CASSGSRGSQPQHF.

The chain joins TRBV20-1 to TRBJ2-5, with 7 bases matching TRBD2. This CDR3 comprises 11 residues. Germline V gene lookup returns CDR1 DFQATT and CDR2 SNEGSKA (reference sequence). V lost 6 bases to trimming and J lost 4 bases; unmatched junction nucleotides: 2. In DNA, the CDR3 is TGCAGTGCGGGGGGGTTAGAGACCCAGTACTTC. Translating it yields CSAGGLETQYF.

The CDR3 DNA reads TGTGCCAGCAGCTTAGGGGGGCCTAATGAAAAACTGTTTTTT. It specifies CASSLGGPNEKLFF. The chain joins TRBV11-2 to TRBJ1-4, with D tentatively TRBD1 (6 bases). V was shortened by 1 base and J by 3 bases, with 6 bases between the two germline ends. This CDR3 has 14 amino acids. The germline CDR1 and CDR2 sequences are SGHAT and FQNNGV. The entire variable domain, with the rest obtained from reference TRBV11-2 and TRBJ1-4, is as follows: EAGVAQSPRYKIIEKRQSVAFWCNPISGHATLYWYQQILGQGPKLLIQFQNNGVVDDSQLPKDRFSAERLKGVDSTLKIQPAKLEDSAVYLCASSLGGPNEKLFFGSGTQLSVL.

The chain recombines TRBV5-6 with TRBJ1-5, with 7 bases that match TRBD1. From germline, CDR1 is SGHDT and CDR2 YYEEEE. The CDR3 runs 15 residues. The ends lost 3 bases at V and 4 bases at J; junction bases unmatched: 7. In DNA, the CDR3 is TGTGCCAGCAGCTCGGGTCTCAGGGGGAATCAGCCCCAGCATTTT. Translated: CASSSGLRGNQPQHF.

This chain links TRBV11-3 with TRBJ2-3, with 13 bases lining up with TRBD2. This CDR3 region has 19 residues. V was clipped by 4 bases and J by 1 base; unmatched bases: 11. Germline CDR1 is SGHNT and CDR2 is YENEEA. The CDR3 bases are TGTGCCAGCAGCTCCGGGGGACTAGCGGGGAGTGGGGGCACAGATACGCAGTATTTT. This translates into CASSSGGLAGSGGTDTQYF.